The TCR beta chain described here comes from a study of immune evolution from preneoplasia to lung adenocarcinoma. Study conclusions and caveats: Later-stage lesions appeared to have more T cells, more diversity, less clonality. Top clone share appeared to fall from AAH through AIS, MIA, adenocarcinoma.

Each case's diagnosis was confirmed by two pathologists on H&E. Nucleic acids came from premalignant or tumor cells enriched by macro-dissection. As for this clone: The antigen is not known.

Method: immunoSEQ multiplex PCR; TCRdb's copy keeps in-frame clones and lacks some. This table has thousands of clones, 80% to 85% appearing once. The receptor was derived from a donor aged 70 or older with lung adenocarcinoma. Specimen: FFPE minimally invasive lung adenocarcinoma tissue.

The chain's CDR3 is CASSPPNERVNTEAFF. In DNA, the CDR3 is TGTGCCAGCTCACCACCTAATGAACGGGTGAACACTGAAGCTTTCTTT. The rearrangement links TRBV18 to TRBJ1-1; D is unclear. This CDR3 is built from 16 residues. The germline gives CDR1 KGHSH, CDR2 LQKENI. The V end lost 0 bases, the J end lost 0 bases, and 11 bases lay between the germline ends.